Listed here are 30 T cell receptor beta chains from one sample, sequenced in a study of blood T cell repertoires in COVID-19. Repertoires were generated with immunoSEQ multiplex PCR, while TCRdb's copy carries only in-frame clones and drops some. The sample lists approximately 290,000 clones; about 93% were seen once. The sequencing sample was made of PBMCs or T cells enriched from blood (not recorded which). These receptor sequences come from a woman aged 25 to 39 who had recovered from COVID-19.

The rearrangement joins TRBV11-3 to TRBJ2-1; 10 bases are a match to TRBD2. The CDR3 is 14 residues long. V shed 5 bases and J 5 bases; nucleotides not matched to a gene: 3. Germline CDR1 SGHNT, CDR2 YENEEA. This chain's CDR3 is CASSTGLANNEQFF. Written as DNA, the CDR3 is TGTGCCAGCAGCACGGGACTAGCGAACAATGAGCAGTTCTTC.

The count of this clone is one. This sequence joins TRBV28 and TRBJ1-5; D perhaps matches TRBD1 (5 bases). The germline gives CDR1 MDHEN, CDR2 SYDVKM. The V and J ends lost 10 bases and 7 bases respectively, with 20 bases between them. This CDR3 is built from 14 residues. Here the CDR3 reads CATSLGGNRQPQHF. CDR3 DNA sequence: TGTGCCACCTCCCTGGGGGGGAATCGGCAGCCCCAGCATTTT.

J is TRBJ1-5 and V is TRBV19, with 12 bases matching TRBD1. CDR1 and CDR2 from the germline V gene are LNHDA and SQIVND (reference sequence). This CDR3 spans 14 amino acids. Trimming at V came to 6 bases and at J to 6 bases, leaving 3 bases not matched to a gene. In nucleotides, the CDR3 is TGTGCCAGTAGCGGGACAGGGGGCGGTCAGCCCCAGCATTTT. Amino acid sequence: CASSGTGGGQPQHF.

As concerns this clone: Other DNA sequences within the sample encode an identical CDR3. The chain uses TRBV9 and TRBJ1-3; D possibly corresponds to TRBD1 (5 bases). This CDR3 is 15 amino acids long. Trimming took off 2 bases at V and 0 bases at J, with 9 bases between the two ends. In germline, CDR1 is SGDLS, CDR2 YYNGEE. In DNA, the CDR3 is TGTGCCAGCAGCGTCGGGGGGAGCTCTGGAAACACCATATATTTT. It translates to CASSVGGSSGNTIYF.

The chain joins TRBV12-5 to TRBJ2-7; TRBD2 aligns across 7 bases. J was trimmed by 5 bases and V by 7 bases; bases with no gene match: 11. Per germline, CDR1 LGHNT and CDR2 FRNRAP. This CDR3 is 14 amino acids long. CDR3 in amino acids: CASVDGGEGNEQYF. The CDR3 nucleotides read TGTGCTAGTGTCGATGGGGGGGAGGGAAACGAGCAGTACTTC.

This rearrangement joins TRBV7-2 to TRBJ2-2; 13 bases fit TRBD2. The CDR3 is made up of 17 amino acids. V was pared by 1 base and J by 6 bases, with 5 bases of the junction left unmatched. Germline V lookup: CDR1 SGHTA, CDR2 FQGNSA. CDR3 amino acids: CASSLGSGLAGPGELFF. CDR3 in DNA: TGTGCCAGCAGCTTAGGTTCGGGACTAGCGGGACCCGGGGAGCTGTTTTTT.

This chain links TRBV27 with TRBJ2-4; 12 bases agree with TRBD2. CDR3 length: 17 residues. Unmatched junction bases numbered 6, after V lost 6 bases and J lost 0 bases. Germline CDR1 MNHEY, CDR2 SMNVEV (reference sequence). CDR3 in DNA: TGTGCCAGCAGGGGACTAGCGGGTGTACTAGCCAAAAACATTCAGTACTTC. This sequence encodes CASRGLAGVLAKNIQYF.

This chain connects TRBV28 to TRBJ2-1; the match to TRBD2 covers 11 bases. Germline loops: CDR1 MDHEN, CDR2 SYDVKM. The CDR3 runs 19 residues. With 4 bases clipped from V and 0 bases from J, the junction kept 11 bases outside the gene matches. In nucleotides, the CDR3 is TGTGCCAGCAGTTCCCTACTAGCGGGGGCGGGACCCTCCTACAATGAGCAGTTCTTC. Its translation: CASSSLLAGAGPSYNEQFF.

J is TRBJ1-1 and V is TRBV28; D not certain. Trimming took off 7 bases at V and 3 bases at J, with 12 bases between the two ends. The CDR3 length is 13 residues. CDR1 is MDHEN and CDR2 is SYDVKM in the germline V gene. CDR3 sequence: CASNYLGDTEAFF. CDR3 in DNA: TGTGCCAGCAACTACCTCGGGGACACTGAAGCTTTCTTT.

V is TRBV15 and J is TRBJ1-2, with 12 bases matching TRBD1. Trimming cost V 1 base and J 6 bases; bases outside gene matches: 6. The CDR3 runs 16 residues. Germline V CDR1 and CDR2: LNHNV, YYDKDF (reference sequence). The chain's CDR3 is CATSRVRDRGQDGYTF. In DNA, the CDR3 is TGTGCCACCAGCAGAGTTCGGGACAGGGGGCAGGATGGCTACACCTTC.

The chain employs TRBV4-1 and TRBJ2-5; D unresolved. There are 15 residues in the CDR3. Trimming cost V 0 bases and J 0 bases, with 8 bases left between them. From germline, CDR1 is MGHRA and CDR2 YSYEKL. The CDR3: CASSQDPGYQETQYF. CDR3 in DNA: TGCGCCAGCAGCCAAGACCCAGGTTACCAAGAGACCCAGTACTTC.

The chain combines TRBV7-2 with TRBJ1-2, with TRBD1 identical over 7 bases. V trimming: 3 bases; J trimming: 6 bases; junction bases outside the gene matches: 4. CDR1 and CDR2 (germline): SGHTA, FQGNSA. CDR3 length: 13 residues. The CDR3 here is CASSLGQSHGYTF. The CDR3 region has the DNA TGTGCCAGCAGCTTGGGACAGAGCCATGGCTACACCTTC.

The chain couples TRBV28 to TRBJ2-2; the match to TRBD2 covers 12 bases. This CDR3 has 17 residues. Trimming cost V 3 bases and J 7 bases; bases outside gene matches: 9. Germline V lookup: CDR1 MDHEN, CDR2 SYDVKM. CDR3 sequence: CASSFSTSGRIYGELFF. In DNA form, the CDR3 reads TGTGCCAGCAGTTTTTCGACTAGCGGGAGAATATACGGGGAGCTGTTTTTT.

The V call is TRBV6-2 or TRBV6-3, the J call TRBJ1-5; tentative D call: TRBD1 (5 bases). CDR3 length equals 18 residues. Germline lookup yields CDR1 MNHEY and CDR2 SVGEGT. Trimming took off 6 bases at V and 5 bases at J, with 26 bases between the two ends. The CDR3 here is CASSPTNGGGRLDQPQHF. CDR3 nucleotides: TGTGCCAGCAGCCCTACAAACGGGGGAGGGCGTTTAGATCAGCCCCAGCATTTT.

The rearrangement uses TRBV2 and TRBJ1-5; D unresolved. The germline gives CDR1 SNHLY, CDR2 FYNNEI. Trimming removed 1 base at V and 4 bases at J, with 5 bases between. The CDR3 has 13 residues. This chain's CDR3 is CASSEGGNQPQHF. DNA of the CDR3: TGTGCCAGCAGTGAAGGAGGAAATCAGCCCCAGCATTTT.

The chain employs TRBV23-1 and TRBJ2-1; D perhaps matches TRBD1 (6 bases). TRBV23-1 is labeled an ORF, and its function is uncertain. CDR3 length: 16 amino acids. V was shortened by 0 bases and J by 6 bases, with 15 bases between the two germline ends. The CDR3 DNA is TGCGCCAGCAGTCAATCGGCAGGGGTGGAATGCAATGAGCAGTTCTTC. It translates to CASSQSAGVECNEQFF.

The chain has TRBV7-9 and TRBJ2-5; possible D gene TRBD1, 5 bases. V lost 3 bases to trimming and J lost 2 bases, with 7 bases between them. Germline V gene lookup returns CDR1 SEHNR and CDR2 FQNEAQ (reference sequence). The CDR3 has 13 amino acids. DNA of the CDR3: TGTGCCAGCAGCTTGCAGGGACAAGAGACCCAGTACTTC. It translates to CASSLQGQETQYF.

This chain links TRBV7-8 with TRBJ1-2; tentative D call: TRBD1 (6 bases). CDR3 length: 16 residues. Germline CDR1 is SGHVS and CDR2 is FQNEAQ. V was pared by 1 base and J by 0 bases, with 12 bases between. CDR3 in amino acids: CASSLEPGATNYGYTF. DNA of the CDR3: TGTGCCAGCAGCTTAGAGCCAGGGGCGACTAACTATGGCTACACCTTC. The variable domain in full, completed from reference TRBV7-8 and TRBJ1-2, reads GAGVSQSPRYKVAKRGQDVALRCDPISGHVSLFWYQQALGQGPEFLTYFQNEAQLDKSGLPSDRFFAERPEGSVSTLKIQRTQQEDSAVYLCASSLEPGATNYGYTFGSGTRLTVV.

The J gene is TRBJ2-7, the V gene TRBV28; tentatively, D is TRBD1 (5 bases). Germline V gives CDR1 MDHEN, CDR2 SYDVKM. Trimming took off 5 bases at V and 7 bases at J, with 15 bases between the two ends. The CDR3 runs 13 residues. The DNA of the CDR3 is TGTGCCAGCAGTGGACACGGAGTGGGGGAGCAGTACTTC. This encodes CASSGHGVGEQYF.

The V call is TRBV3-1 (or the pseudogene TRBV3-2), the J call TRBJ2-3; TRBD1 agrees at 8 bases. CDR1 and CDR2 from the germline V gene are LGHDT and YNNKEL (reference sequence). The junction had 3 bases not matched to a gene; V was cut back by 0 bases and J by 7 bases. The CDR3 covers 14 residues. CDR3 loop: CASSQEDRGHTQYF. The CDR3 DNA is TGTGCCAGCAGCCAAGAAGACAGGGGACATACGCAGTATTTT.

The V gene is TRBV5-4, the J gene TRBJ1-1, with TRBD1 matching over 9 bases. CDR1 and CDR2 from the germline V gene are SGHNT and YYREEE (reference sequence). This CDR3 has 15 amino acids. The ends lost 3 bases at V and 1 base at J; junction bases unmatched: 4. Here the CDR3 DNA reads TGTGCCAGCAGCTCCCGGGACAGGGCGAACACTGAAGCTTTCTTT. Amino acid sequence: CASSSRDRANTEAFF.

The chain links TRBV2 to TRBJ2-1; D possibly corresponds to TRBD2 (5 bases). Germline V gives CDR1 SNHLY, CDR2 FYNNEI. Between the trimmed V and J ends, which lost 8 bases and 1 base, there was a span of 12 bases. This CDR3 contains 14 residues. As DNA, the CDR3 is TGTGCCAGCCGCCTAGAGGGTTCCTACAATGAGCAGTTCTTC. Translated, it gives CASRLEGSYNEQFF.

The V call is TRBV7-2, the J call TRBJ2-2; 14 nucleotides match TRBD2. The length of the CDR3 is 18 residues. With 4 bases clipped from V and 6 bases from J, the junction kept 10 bases outside the gene matches. The germline CDR1 and CDR2 sequences are SGHTA and FQGNSA. The CDR3 DNA reads TGTGCCAGCAGCTACCAACCCCCGGGACTAGCGGGAGCCGGGGAGCTGTTTTTT. Translated, it gives CASSYQPPGLAGAGELFF.

The chain uses TRBV13 and TRBJ1-2; the match to TRBD1 covers 9 bases. With V trimmed by 3 bases and J by 4 bases, 6 bases remained unmatched. The length of the CDR3 is 15 residues. Looked up from germline, CDR1 is PRHDT and CDR2 is FYEKMQ (reference sequence). The CDR3 spells CASSFSGTGSYGYTF. DNA of the CDR3: TGTGCCAGCAGCTTTTCCGGGACAGGGAGCTATGGCTACACCTTC. The entire variable domain, with the rest obtained from reference TRBV13 and TRBJ1-2, is as follows: AAGVIQSPRHLIKEKRETATLKCYPIPRHDTVYWYQQGPGQDPQFLISFYEKMQSDKGSIPDRFSAQQFSDYHSELNMSSLELGDSALYFCASSFSGTGSYGYTFGSGTRLTVV.

This chain joins TRBV21-1 and TRBJ2-3; TRBD1, the D gene given by the table, was not confirmed from the DNA. TRBV21-1 is recorded as a pseudogene. The CDR3 is made up of 13 amino acids. As DNA, the CDR3 is TGTGCCAGCAGGGACAGGGGTAGAGATACGCAGTATTTT. Protein: CASRDRGRDTQYF.

The chain uses TRBV28 and TRBJ1-4; the D gene is possibly TRBD1 (6 bases). Germline lookup yields CDR1 MDHEN and CDR2 SYDVKM. There are 16 residues in the CDR3. V shed 4 bases and J shed 0 bases, with 12 bases lying between them. The CDR3 loop reads CASSSGQFATNEKLFF. CDR3 nucleotides: TGTGCCAGCAGTTCCGGACAGTTTGCAACTAATGAAAAACTGTTTTTT.

The chain combines TRBV7-2 with TRBJ2-7, with D perhaps matching TRBD1 (6 bases). Germline CDR1 reads SGHTA; CDR2 reads FQGNSA. The ends were cut back, 2 bases at V and 9 bases at J, with 11 bases in the middle. The CDR3 loop spans 12 amino acids. The CDR3 loop is CASSLWTERQYF. CDR3 nucleotide sequence: TGTGCCAGCAGCTTATGGACAGAGAGGCAGTACTTC.

The V gene is TRBV6-1, the J gene TRBJ2-4; 9 bases align to TRBD2. Germline V gene lookup returns CDR1 MNHNS and CDR2 SASEGT. The CDR3 has 14 amino acids. The V gene end was trimmed by 1 base and the J gene end by 8 bases; junction bases not matched to a gene: 3. The CDR3 here is CASSEGLAVDIQYF. The CDR3 DNA is TGTGCCAGCAGTGAAGGACTAGCGGTAGACATTCAGTACTTC.

The table lists this clone with a few counts. The gene calls are TRBV12-3 or TRBV12-4 and TRBJ2-1; 8 bases are shared with TRBD1. V dropped 6 bases and J dropped 2; count of bases not matched to a gene: 0. The CDR3 spans 13 residues. This CDR3 is CASRQGAYNEQFF. DNA of the CDR3: TGTGCCAGCAGACAGGGGGCCTACAATGAGCAGTTCTTC.

The sample holds one count of this clone. The V and J genes are TRBV28 and TRBJ2-1; tentative D call: TRBD2 (6 bases). V was pared by 5 bases and J by 8 bases, with 22 bases between. The germline gives CDR1 MDHEN, CDR2 SYDVKM. This CDR3 contains 16 residues. The CDR3 reads CASSTEPSEVRDEQFF. DNA for the CDR3: TGTGCCAGCAGTACGGAACCTAGCGAGGTGAGGGATGAGCAGTTCTTC.